The T cell receptor (beta chain) described here comes from a study of OX40 agonist ivuxolimab in advanced cancers. In the study overall: A male proportion of around 86% was recorded, with mean age roughly 60 years and range about 23 to 90. Study-wide results and caveats: At 0.1 to 3.0 mg/kg, clonal expansion of CD4+ and CD8+ blood T cells had occurred by week 6. CD8+ T cells were the subset that, on average, had more expanded clones than CD4+.

V lost 2 bases and J lost 0, with 12 bases in between. Germline CDR1 SGHRS, CDR2 YFSETQ. The CDR3 loop spans 16 amino acids. Using immunoSEQ multiplex PCR, the repertoire was profiled, and TCRdb retains in-frame clones only, with some absent. This sample has over 65,000 clones, with more than 70% found just once. As regards this clone: The antigen is unknown.

This chain links TRBV5-1 with TRBJ1-5; possible D gene TRBD1, 6 bases. Sequenced material: CD4+ or CD8+ T cells sorted from blood, taken in a trial of the OX40 agonist ivuxolimab. This TCR was recovered from an adult with an advanced solid tumor such as melanoma, head and neck, liver or kidney cancer. Here the CDR3 reads CASSFEQGYSNQPQHF. As DNA, the CDR3 is TGCGCCAGCAGCTTTGAACAGGGTTATAGCAATCAGCCCCAGCATTTT.